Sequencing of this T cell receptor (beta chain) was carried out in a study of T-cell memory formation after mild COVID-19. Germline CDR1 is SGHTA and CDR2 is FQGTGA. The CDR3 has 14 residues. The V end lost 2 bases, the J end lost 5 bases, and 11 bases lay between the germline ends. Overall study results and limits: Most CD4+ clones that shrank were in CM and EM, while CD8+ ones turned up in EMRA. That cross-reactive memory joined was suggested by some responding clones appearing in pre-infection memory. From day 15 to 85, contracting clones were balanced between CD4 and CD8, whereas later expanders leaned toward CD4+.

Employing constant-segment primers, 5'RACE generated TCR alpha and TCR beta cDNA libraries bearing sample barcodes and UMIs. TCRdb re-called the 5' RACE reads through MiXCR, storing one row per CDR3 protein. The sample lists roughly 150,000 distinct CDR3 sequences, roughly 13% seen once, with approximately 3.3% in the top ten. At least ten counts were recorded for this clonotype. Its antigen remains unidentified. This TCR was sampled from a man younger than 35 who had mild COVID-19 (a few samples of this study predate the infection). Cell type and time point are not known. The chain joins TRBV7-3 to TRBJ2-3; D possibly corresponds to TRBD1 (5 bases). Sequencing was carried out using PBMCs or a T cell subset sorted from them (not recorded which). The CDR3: CASSLVGVRDTQYF. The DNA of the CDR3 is TGTGCCAGCAGCTTAGTAGGGGTCCGAGATACGCAGTATTTT.